The 27 T cell receptor beta chains below come from one sample, sequenced in a study of T cell repertoires in cytomegalovirus infection. Via MiXCR, TCRdb re-called the reads, giving one row per CDR3 protein. Seen here are 400,000 to 600,000 distinct CDR3 sequences, approximately 46% observed once, and the top ten hold around 45%. Antigens for these TCRs are unknown. Sequences were derived from cultured PBMCs, sampled from culture after CMV antigen stimulation. The receptors were gathered from a human donor in good health (CMV status not recorded). Some clones in this sample may be carry-over from other donors' samples.

The chain has TRBV6-1 and TRBJ1-5; D gene uncertain. The ends were cut back, 1 base at V and 5 bases at J, with 6 bases in the middle. Germline V gives CDR1 MNHNS, CDR2 SASEGT. This CDR3 comprises 13 residues. CDR3 sequence reads: CASSEDAHQPQHF. CDR3 DNA sequence: TGTGCCAGCAGTGAAGACGCCCATCAGCCCCAGCATTTT.

This clonotype appeared many times. This chain joins TRBV7-2 and TRBJ2-1; D not resolved. Trimming cost V 6 bases and J 4 bases, with 10 bases left between them. Germline V lookup: CDR1 SGHTA, CDR2 FQGNSA. The CDR3 totals 13 residues. The CDR3 bases are TGTGCCAGCAGGGCCGGCGGATACAATGAGCAGTTCTTC. Translated, it gives CASRAGGYNEQFF.

The J gene is TRBJ1-5, the V gene TRBV4-1; 8 bases are shared with TRBD1. Trimming removed 1 base from V and 7 bases from J; junction bases left unmatched: 6. Germline values: CDR1 MGHRA, CDR2 YSYEKL. The CDR3 is made up of 15 amino acids. The CDR3 here is CASSQAQGAGQPQHF. The CDR3 nucleotides read TGCGCCAGCAGCCAAGCGCAGGGGGCAGGACAGCCCCAGCATTTT.

The chain couples TRBV5-4 to TRBJ2-1, with 8 positions matching TRBD2. This CDR3 has 16 amino acids. V gave up 6 bases and J gave up 4 bases; unmatched junction bases: 12. In germline, CDR1 is SGHNT, CDR2 YYREEE (reference sequence). The CDR3 sequence: CASTLAGAGGYNEQFF. CDR3 DNA sequence: TGTGCCAGCACCCTGGCCGGTGCGGGGGGATACAATGAGCAGTTCTTC.

This chain links TRBV5-1 with TRBJ2-1; D possibly corresponds to TRBD2 (5 bases). The CDR3 runs to 15 residues. Germline CDR1 reads SGHRS; CDR2 reads YFSETQ. V dropped 1 base and J dropped 3 bases, with 11 bases sitting between them. The CDR3 nucleotides are TGCGCCAGCAGCTTGCCAGCGGCTAACTACAATGAGCAGTTCTTC. It yields the protein CASSLPAANYNEQFF.

This clonotype came up a few times. The gene calls are TRBV7-8 and TRBJ1-5; D remains ambiguous. Germline values: CDR1 SGHVS, CDR2 FQNEAQ. Trimming pared 6 bases from V and 0 bases from J, leaving 12 bases between. This CDR3 comprises 15 residues. The CDR3 bases are TGTGCCAGCAGTCCGGGCGACTATAGCAATCAGCCCCAGCATTTT. Translated, it gives CASSPGDYSNQPQHF. The full variable domain, completed using reference TRBV7-8 and TRBJ1-5, is GAGVSQSPRYKVAKRGQDVALRCDPISGHVSLFWYQQALGQGPEFLTYFQNEAQLDKSGLPSDRFFAERPEGSVSTLKIQRTQQEDSAVYLCASSPGDYSNQPQHFGDGTRLSIL.

This clonotype turned up a few times. The chain combines TRBV7-2 with TRBJ2-1, with 9 bases matching TRBD2. The V and J ends lost 5 bases and 4 bases, in that order; junction bases with no gene match: 9. Germline assignment: CDR1 SGHTA and CDR2 FQGNSA. CDR3 length: 16 residues. CDR3 sequence: CASSQRFLAGYNEQFF. The CDR3 region has the DNA TGTGCCAGCAGCCAACGGTTTCTAGCGGGATACAATGAGCAGTTCTTC.

V gene TRBV7-2 combines with J gene TRBJ2-7; D is possibly TRBD1 (6 bases). The CDR3 contains 14 residues. Germline V gene data show CDR1 as SGHTA and CDR2 as FQGNSA. V was pared by 4 bases and J by 6 bases, with 16 bases between. The CDR3 bases are TGTGCCAGCAGCTCCCGACACAGGGAAGGCGAGCAGTACTTC. It is translated as CASSSRHREGEQYF.

This clonotype was seen a handful of times. V gene TRBV5-1 combines with J gene TRBJ2-2; 7 bases map to TRBD1. Trimming cost V 1 base and J 2 bases; bases outside gene matches: 11. This CDR3 region has 18 residues. CDR1 and CDR2 (germline): SGHRS, YFSETQ. The CDR3: CASSLPRGGQFNTGELFF. The DNA of the CDR3 is TGCGCCAGCAGCTTGCCGAGAGGGGGACAGTTTAACACCGGGGAGCTGTTTTTT.

The V and J genes are TRBV6-2 or TRBV6-3 and TRBJ1-1, with TRBD1 identical over 7 bases. Per the germline V gene, CDR1 is MNHEY and CDR2 is SVGEGT. Losses at the gene ends were 7 bases for V and 3 bases for J; bases not matched to a gene: 8. The CDR3 spans 14 residues. CDR3 nucleotide sequence: TGTGCCAGCACCGTTACAGGGGTTTACACTGAAGCTTTCTTT. It translates to CASTVTGVYTEAFF.

The chain carries TRBV7-9 and TRBJ2-1; D is undetermined. V gave up 5 bases and J gave up 5 bases, with 10 bases separating them. The length of the CDR3 is 13 residues. In germline, CDR1 is SEHNR, CDR2 FQNEAQ (reference sequence). The CDR3 sequence is CASSPQANNEQFF. The CDR3 DNA is TGTGCCAGCAGCCCCCAGGCTAACAATGAGCAGTTCTTC.

The rearrangement joins TRBV11-2 to TRBJ1-6; TRBD1 matches 8 bases. The CDR3 has 14 residues. J gave up 6 bases and V 4 bases, and 2 bases lay outside the gene matches. CDR1 is SGHAT and CDR2 is FQNNGV in the germline V gene. In DNA form, the CDR3 reads TGTGCCAGCAGCTCACAGGGGGTTAATTCACCCCTCCACTTT. This codes for CASSSQGVNSPLHF.

This clonotype was recorded a few times. The genes are TRBV18 and TRBJ1-4; 11 bases agree with TRBD1. V was pared by 2 bases and J by 7 bases, with 3 bases of the junction left unmatched. Germline V gene lookup returns CDR1 KGHSH and CDR2 LQKENI. The CDR3 covers 15 residues. CDR3 in DNA: TGTGCCAGCTCACCAATCGGGACAGGGGGTGAAAAACTGTTTTTT. Translation gives CASSPIGTGGEKLFF.

The V and J genes are TRBV7-2 and TRBJ2-1; D uncertain. Germline values: CDR1 SGHTA, CDR2 FQGNSA. This CDR3 comprises 14 residues. V was shortened by 2 bases and J by 2 bases, with 7 bases between the two germline ends. DNA of the CDR3: TGTGCCAGCAGCTTACAGCTGACCTACAATGAGCAGTTCTTC. Amino acids: CASSLQLTYNEQFF. Filled out from reference TRBV7-2 and TRBJ2-1, the complete variable domain reads GAGVSQSPSNKVTEKGKDVELRCDPISGHTALYWYRQSLGQGLEFLIYFQGNSAPDKSGLPSDRFSAERTGGSVSTLTIQRTQQEDSAVYLCASSLQLTYNEQFFGPGTRLTVL.

J is TRBJ2-5 and V is TRBV18, with 10 bases fitting TRBD2. The CDR3 sequence is 17 residues long. The ends lost 5 bases at V and 0 bases at J; junction bases unmatched: 9. CDR1 is KGHSH, CDR2 LQKENI, per germline. The CDR3 is CASSTTSAGGYQETQYF. CDR3 DNA: TGTGCCAGCTCAACTACATCAGCGGGGGGGTACCAAGAGACCCAGTACTTC.

The sample holds one count of this clonotype. J is TRBJ1-1 and V is TRBV4-1; D is possibly TRBD1 (5 bases). V was clipped by 8 bases and J by 5 bases, with 21 bases between them. There are 15 residues in the CDR3. From germline, CDR1 is MGHRA and CDR2 YSYEKL. The CDR3 coding sequence is TGCGCCAGCGTCGGTCTCGCGGGGGTTGGGACTGAAGCTTTCTTT. Its protein is CASVGLAGVGTEAFF.

This chain joins TRBV4-2 and TRBJ2-7; 10 bases line up with TRBD2. V gave up 1 base and J gave up 8 bases; unmatched junction bases: 5. The CDR3 consists of 14 residues. Germline V gene data show CDR1 as LGHNA and CDR2 as YNFKEQ. In DNA, the CDR3 is TGTGCCAGCAGCCAAGGGTCTAGCGGGGGCAAGCAGTACTTC. It encodes CASSQGSSGGKQYF.

The chain links TRBV19 to TRBJ1-6; D not certain. V lost 6 bases and J 5 bases, leaving 14 bases between the germline ends. CDR1 is LNHDA, CDR2 SQIVND, per germline (reference sequence). The CDR3 consists of 15 residues. In DNA form, the CDR3 reads TGTGCCAGTAGATTCGGGGAATTGGATAATTCACCCCTCCACTTT. Its translation is CASRFGELDNSPLHF. Full variable domain (missing parts from reference TRBV19 and TRBJ1-6): DGGITQSPKYLFRKEGQNVTLSCEQNLNHDAMYWYRQDPGQGLRLIYYSQIVNDFQKGDIAEGYSVSREKKESFPLTVTSAQKNPTAFYLCASRFGELDNSPLHFGNGTRLTVT.

The chain carries TRBV12-3 or TRBV12-4 and TRBJ1-3; D possibly corresponds to TRBD1 (6 bases). This CDR3 has 15 residues. V lost 6 bases to trimming and J lost 3 bases, with 15 bases between them. DNA for the CDR3: TGTGCCAGCAGGTCTCCGACAGGTGGTGGAAACACCATATATTTT. This codes for CASRSPTGGGNTIYF.

The rearrangement uses TRBV12-3 or TRBV12-4 and TRBJ2-3, with TRBD2 identical over 11 bases. After removal of 6 bases from V and 2 bases from J, the junction contained 7 bases not matched to a gene. The CDR3 consists of 16 residues. CDR3 residues: CASRSLAGGYTDTQYF. The CDR3 DNA reads as TGTGCCAGCAGATCCCTAGCGGGGGGCTACACAGATACGCAGTATTTT.

The chain employs TRBV7-2 and TRBJ1-1; maybe TRBD1 (6 bases). Germline V gives CDR1 SGHTA, CDR2 FQGNSA. The CDR3 has 15 residues. V dropped 5 bases and J dropped 5 bases, with 18 bases sitting between them. CDR3 residues: CASSPGAGLGTEAFF. CDR3 sequence (DNA): TGTGCCAGCAGCCCAGGGGCAGGGCTTGGGACTGAAGCTTTCTTT.

This clonotype has a handful of counts. The rearrangement joins TRBV11-2 to TRBJ2-5, with D tentatively TRBD1 or TRBD2 (5 bases each). Germline V gene sequence: CDR1 SGHAT, CDR2 FQNNGV. The CDR3 is 15 residues long. The V end lost 5 bases, the J end lost 4 bases, and 17 bases lay between the germline ends. The CDR3 DNA reads as TGTGCCAGCAGCCCCCAACTGTGGGGGACAGAGACCCAGTACTTC. Amino acid sequence: CASSPQLWGTETQYF. Looking up the rest from reference TRBV11-2 and TRBJ2-5 gives the full variable domain: EAGVAQSPRYKIIEKRQSVAFWCNPISGHATLYWYQQILGQGPKLLIQFQNNGVVDDSQLPKDRFSAERLKGVDSTLKIQPAKLEDSAVYLCASSPQLWGTETQYFGPGTRLLVL.

This clonotype was seen a handful of times. The chain employs TRBV6-2 or TRBV6-3 and TRBJ1-5; the D gene is possibly TRBD1 (6 bases). Trimming left V 8 bases short and J 5 bases short, with 16 bases between. This CDR3 comprises 14 residues. Germline V gene data show CDR1 as MNHEY and CDR2 as SVGEGT. The CDR3 loop reads CASLKAGGYQPQHF. CDR3 in DNA: TGTGCCAGCTTAAAGGCGGGGGGCTATCAGCCCCAGCATTTT.

In this sample, this clonotype turned up a few times. The chain uses TRBV7-8 and TRBJ1-6; possibly TRBD1 for D (6 bases). V was pared by 2 bases and J by 6 bases, with 11 bases between. The CDR3 runs to 15 residues. Germline values: CDR1 SGHVS, CDR2 FQNEAQ. The CDR3 DNA sequence: TGTGCCAGCAGCTTAAACGCAGGGGTTAATTCACCCCTCCACTTT. This encodes CASSLNAGVNSPLHF.

This clonotype was counted a few times. The V and J genes are TRBV4-2 and TRBJ2-1, with a weak D call TRBD2 (6 bases). Germline loops: CDR1 LGHNA, CDR2 YNFKEQ. CDR3 length equals 15 residues. Trimming shortened V by 1 base and J by 3 bases, and 10 bases separated the two germline ends. The CDR3 here is CASSQGRLGYNEQFF. The CDR3 bases are TGTGCCAGCAGCCAAGGTAGACTAGGCTACAATGAGCAGTTCTTC.

V and J are TRBV4-1 and TRBJ2-5; unclear D gene. Germline-derived CDR1 and CDR2 are MGHRA and YSYEKL. The CDR3 sequence is 15 residues long. The germline V and J ends were trimmed by 3 bases and 5 bases, with 16 bases remaining between them. CDR3 region: CASSHLFIHSETQYF. The CDR3 DNA is TGCGCCAGCAGCCACCTCTTCATCCATTCGGAGACCCAGTACTTC.

This clonotype was seen a few times. The rearrangement joins TRBV2 to TRBJ2-1; tentative D call: TRBD2 (6 bases). Germline lookup yields CDR1 SNHLY and CDR2 FYNNEI. Trimming left V 2 bases short and J 5 bases short, with 16 bases between. The CDR3 is 16 residues long. The DNA of the CDR3 is TGTGCCAGCAGTGAATACGGGGGAGTAGGAGACAATGAGCAGTTCTTC. Translation: CASSEYGGVGDNEQFF.